This passage covers 21 T cell receptor beta chains from one sample sequenced in a study of OX40 agonist ivuxolimab in advanced cancers. Data came from immunoSEQ multiplex PCR; TCRdb stores just in-frame clones and leaves some out. The table has about 35,000 clones, roughly 89% seen once; the top ten hold approximately 1.8%. Sample: CD4+ or CD8+ T cells sorted from blood, taken in a trial of the OX40 agonist ivuxolimab. The origin of the receptors is an adult with an advanced solid tumor such as melanoma, head and neck, liver or kidney cancer.

The rearrangement uses TRBV7-9 and TRBJ1-1, with D uncertain. The CDR3 covers 12 residues. Trimming pared 6 bases from V and 8 bases from J, leaving 13 bases between. Germline V CDR1 and CDR2: SEHNR, FQNEAQ (reference sequence). In DNA form, the CDR3 reads TGTGCCAGCAGTCCCTGGGAACAGGAAGCTTTCTTT. Amino acids: CASSPWEQEAFF.

In nucleotides, the CDR3 is TGTGCCAGCAATATACGACAGGGGAACAATCAGCCCCAGCATTTT. Translated: CASNIRQGNNQPQHF. This chain uses TRBV6-6 with TRBJ1-5, with 8 positions matching TRBD1. Germline values: CDR1 MNHNY, CDR2 SVGAGI (reference sequence). The CDR3 runs 15 residues. V lost 7 bases and J lost 3; bases outside the gene matches: 8.

V is TRBV6-5 and J is TRBJ2-7; 7 nucleotides line up with TRBD1. Germline V gives CDR1 MNHEY, CDR2 SVGAGI. CDR3 length: 16 residues. V was clipped by 0 bases and J by 3 bases; unmatched bases: 8. The CDR3: CASSYSARGRVYEQYF. CDR3 sequence (DNA): TGTGCCAGCAGTTACTCGGCTAGGGGGCGGGTCTACGAGCAGTACTTC.

The chain employs TRBV5-1 and TRBJ2-5, with 7 nucleotides matching TRBD1. This CDR3 contains 15 residues. Germline V gives CDR1 SGHRS, CDR2 YFSETQ. The V segment lost 3 bases and the J segment 3 bases; nucleotides outside the gene matches: 8. CDR3 sequence reads: CASSSNDREEETQYF. The CDR3 DNA follows: TGCGCCAGCAGCTCCAACGACAGGGAAGAAGAGACCCAGTACTTC.

The chain is built from TRBV30 and TRBJ2-1; no definite D call. Germline CDR1 reads GTSNPN; CDR2 reads SVGIG (reference sequence). V lost 2 bases and J lost 9, with 17 bases in between. The CDR3 extends over 14 amino acids. The CDR3, as DNA: TGTGCCTGGAGTAACCCGCGTGTGAGCTTTGAGCAGTTCTTC. Its translation is CAWSNPRVSFEQFF.

In its sample, this clone was seen once. This sequence joins TRBV14 and TRBJ2-7; 7 bases are a match to TRBD1. The CDR3 is 13 residues long. Germline lookup yields CDR1 SGHDN and CDR2 FVKESK. Trimming cost V 4 bases and J 6 bases; bases outside gene matches: 6. The CDR3 sequence: CASSRDRVAEQYF. Written as DNA, the CDR3 is TGTGCCAGCAGCCGAGACAGGGTGGCCGAGCAGTACTTC.

CDR3 protein: CATSRVAGNEQFF. The CDR3 bases are TGTGCCACCAGCAGAGTGGCGGGCAATGAGCAGTTCTTC. The V and J genes are TRBV15 and TRBJ2-1; the D gene is possibly TRBD2 (5 bases). V lost 1 base to trimming and J lost 6 bases, with 7 bases between them. The length of the CDR3 is 13 residues. The germline V gene encodes CDR1 LNHNV and CDR2 YYDKDF (reference sequence).

This clone appeared once. V and J are TRBV6-5 and TRBJ1-5, with D uncertain. Per germline, CDR1 MNHEY and CDR2 SVGAGI. The CDR3 extends over 13 amino acids. V was trimmed by 2 bases and J by 5 bases, leaving 7 bases between them. CDR3 nucleotide sequence: TGTGCCAGCAGTTACCGGGTGGATCAGCCCCAGCATTTT. Translating gives CASSYRVDQPQHF.

This chain joins TRBV25-1 and TRBJ2-3, with D uncertain. From germline, CDR1 is MGHDK and CDR2 SYGVNS. There are 14 residues in the CDR3. The germline V and J ends were trimmed by 5 bases and 0 bases, with 9 bases remaining between them. The CDR3 here is CASSSLDSTDTQYF. The CDR3 DNA reads as TGTGCCAGCAGTTCACTCGACAGCACAGATACGCAGTATTTT.

J is TRBJ2-5 and V is TRBV2, with 9 bases lining up with TRBD1. The length of the CDR3 is 15 residues. V trimming: 4 bases; J trimming: 4 bases; junction bases outside the gene matches: 7. The germline CDR1 and CDR2 sequences are SNHLY and FYNNEI. The CDR3 bases are TGTGCCAGCAGTGGCACAGGGGGCGGGGGAGAGACCCAGTACTTC. Its translation is CASSGTGGGGETQYF.

V and J are TRBV29-1 and TRBJ2-3, with TRBD2 matching over 12 bases. V lost 5 bases and J lost 5; bases outside the gene matches: 5. The CDR3 has 14 amino acids. The germline V gene has CDR1 SQVTM and CDR2 ANQGSEA. CDR3 bases: TGCAGCGTTCGACGACTAGCGGGAGAAGATACGCAGTATTTT. Translating gives CSVRRLAGEDTQYF.

CDR3 residues: CAISLSGPSTDTQYF. The CDR3 DNA follows: TGTGCCATCAGCCTCAGCGGACCTAGCACAGATACGCAGTATTTT. The J gene is TRBJ2-3, the V gene TRBV10-3; D is perhaps TRBD2 (5 bases). The CDR3 spans 15 residues. Per the germline V gene, CDR1 is ENHRY and CDR2 is SYGVKD. Trimming removed 6 bases from V and 0 bases from J, with 13 bases in between.

This clone was detected once. The chain combines TRBV2 with TRBJ2-2; D ambiguous. Trimming removed 6 bases at V and 2 bases at J, with 13 bases between. The CDR3 extends over 15 amino acids. CDR1 and CDR2 from the germline V gene are SNHLY and FYNNEI. Here the CDR3 reads CASRAKTANTGELFF. For the CDR3, the DNA is TGTGCCAGCAGGGCCAAGACGGCTAACACCGGGGAGCTGTTTTTT.

The count of this clone is one. This CDR3 reads CASSLQRMGVTEAFF. DNA of the CDR3: TGTGCCAGCAGTTTACAGAGGATGGGCGTCACTGAAGCTTTCTTT. This chain links TRBV28 with TRBJ1-1; D is uncertain. The CDR3 length is 15 residues. Germline CDR1 reads MDHEN; CDR2 reads SYDVKM. Trimming shortened V by 2 bases and J by 4 bases, and 14 bases separated the two germline ends.

The J gene is TRBJ1-1, the V gene TRBV15; D is unresolved. This CDR3 has 13 amino acids. V shed 5 bases and J shed 4 bases, with 11 bases lying between them. Germline V gene lookup returns CDR1 LNHNV and CDR2 YYDKDF (reference sequence). CDR3 loop: CATSLTVVTEAFF. DNA for the CDR3: TGTGCCACCAGCCTTACTGTGGTCACTGAAGCTTTCTTT.

V is TRBV18 and J is TRBJ1-1; 11 nucleotides line up with TRBD1. Germline V gene lookup returns CDR1 KGHSH and CDR2 LQKENI. CDR3 length equals 15 residues. The ends lost 2 bases at V and 4 bases at J; junction bases unmatched: 3. The CDR3 DNA reads TGTGCCAGCTCACCAGTAGGGACAGGGGGCACTGAAGCTTTCTTT. Translating gives CASSPVGTGGTEAFF.

The V and J genes are TRBV11-2 and TRBJ1-4; D unclear. The CDR3 has 15 residues. Trimming took off 1 base at V and 3 bases at J, with 9 bases between the two ends. CDR1 and CDR2 from the germline V gene are SGHAT and FQNNGV. CDR3 in amino acids: CASSLVPGPNEKLFF. The CDR3 coding sequence is TGTGCCAGCAGCTTAGTCCCGGGCCCTAATGAAAAACTGTTTTTT.

This clone was recorded a few times. The chain employs TRBV6-5 and TRBJ2-2; no reliable D call. Trimming cost V 4 bases and J 1 base, with 7 bases left between them. The CDR3 has 14 residues. Germline lookup yields CDR1 MNHEY and CDR2 SVGAGI. The CDR3 sequence: CASSSLWNTGELFF. For the CDR3, the DNA is TGTGCCAGCAGTTCTTTGTGGAACACCGGGGAGCTGTTTTTT.

The rearrangement links TRBV11-1 to TRBJ1-5; weak D call: TRBD1 (5 bases). The CDR3 totals 13 residues. From germline, CDR1 is SGHAT and CDR2 FQDESV (reference sequence). The V end was cut by 6 bases, the J end by 6 bases, with 12 bases between. The CDR3 region is CASSLSGGQPQHF. CDR3 DNA sequence: TGTGCCAGCAGTCTGTCGGGGGGTCAGCCCCAGCATTTT.

The chain couples TRBV7-9 to TRBJ1-4; tentatively, D is TRBD1 (6 bases). CDR1 and CDR2 (germline): SEHNR, FQNEAQ (reference sequence). The CDR3 has 14 amino acids. Trimming left V 2 bases short and J 3 bases short, with 7 bases between. This CDR3 reads CASSLRQANEKLFF. The CDR3 DNA sequence: TGTGCCAGCAGCTTAAGACAGGCTAATGAAAAACTGTTTTTT.

Comment on this clone: One junction end does not reproduce the germline sequence, and a read error may be involved. V and J are TRBV10-3 and TRBJ2-7; possible D gene TRBD1, 6 bases. The CDR3 runs to 13 residues. Germline values: CDR1 ENHRY, CDR2 SYGVKD. For the CDR3, the DNA is TGTGCCATTCAAGAACCTGGTTGGGGACATGAGTCGTTC. It codes for CAIQEPGWGHESF.